The source of this T cell receptor (beta chain) is a study of blood T cell repertoires in COVID-19. The overall study: From T cells, B-cell-depleted T cells, or PBMCs came the material, which was cDNA or gDNA.

Repertoires were generated with immunoSEQ multiplex PCR, while TCRdb's copy carries only in-frame clones and drops some. The table has 150,000 or so clones, roughly 80% seen once. This receptor was identified in a woman older than 75 with acute or convalescent COVID-19. Sequencing was done on a sample of peripheral blood.

CDR3 loop: CASSYGGGWNQPQHF. The CDR3 nucleotides are TGTGCCAGCAGCTACGGGGGGGGCTGGAATCAGCCCCAGCATTTT. This chain uses TRBV7-8 with TRBJ1-5; possible D gene TRBD1, 6 bases. V dropped 4 bases and J dropped 4 bases, with 14 bases sitting between them. From germline, CDR1 is SGHVS and CDR2 FQNEAQ. The CDR3 has 15 amino acids.